This TCR beta chain was observed in a study of blood T cell repertoires in COVID-19. Overall study context: From the United States, Italy and Spain came samples of acute and convalescent COVID-19. The cDNA or gDNA used as material had been derived from T cells, B-cell-depleted T cells, or PBMCs.

Original analysis: Amplified reference gene primers provided the basis for estimating nucleated cell counts. The table came from immunoSEQ multiplex PCR; TCRdb's copy has only in-frame clones and leaves some out. V, J and clone size are taken as reported in that table, and D and trimming were inferred from the DNA itself. The table records around 260,000 clones, roughly 90% of them present only once. CDR1 is MDHEN, CDR2 SYDVKM, per germline. This CDR3 comprises 16 residues. After removal of 6 bases from V and 2 bases from J, the junction contained 8 bases not matched to a gene. The sequenced material came from peripheral blood. The chain links TRBV28 to TRBJ2-7; 12 bases are a match to TRBD2. The source of this sequence is a human donor in a cohort sampled during active COVID-19. CDR3 sequence reads: CASSSPRTSGTYEQYF. The CDR3 coding sequence is TGTGCCAGCAGCAGCCCCCGGACTAGCGGGACCTACGAGCAGTACTTC.